A single sample is the source of the 10 T cell receptor beta chains below, sequenced in a study of T cells in Graves' hyperthyroidism and ophthalmopathy (dated by TCRdb to between 2018 and 2020). Library construction relied on multiplex PCR. These reads were obtained on an Illumina HiSeq 2000. The TCR beta CDR3 regions were amplified from RNA transcripts. The first round of RT-PCR for the TCR CDR3 was performed with the HTBI primer set and the Qiagen OneStep RT-PCR kit. TCRdb redid the processing of the public reads, applying fastp at Q25 and MiXCR, and retained in-frame beta chains. Rows matching on CDR3 protein sequence are summarized as one entry with the most common DNA and genes. Counted in this sample were hundreds of thousands of distinct CDR3 sequences; 12% to 15% of them appeared once. In total, the top ten clones hold more than 8.5% of the sample. Sequencing input: blood. The receptors were sampled from a woman between 18 and 30 years old with Graves' hyperthyroidism.

This clonotype was seen more than once but under ten times. The CDR3 nucleotides are TGTGCCAGCAGCTTATCATTCGGGGGAGGATACAATGAGCAGTTCTTC. It is translated as CASSLSFGGGYNEQFF. The J gene is TRBJ2-1, the V gene TRBV7-9; a weak D match, TRBD2 (6 bases). Looked up from germline, CDR1 is SEHNR and CDR2 is FQNEAQ (reference sequence). Trimming took off 2 bases at V and 4 bases at J, with 15 bases between the two ends. The CDR3 has 16 amino acids.

There are many counts of this clonotype. V and J are TRBV11-2 and TRBJ2-1; TRBD2 might be the D (6 bases). V was clipped by 4 bases and J by 4 bases, with 11 bases between them. This CDR3 has 14 amino acids. The germline CDR1 and CDR2 sequences are SGHAT and FQNNGV. The CDR3, as DNA: TGTGCCAGCAGCTACCTTCGGGGGTACAATGAGCAGTTCTTC. This sequence encodes CASSYLRGYNEQFF.

This clonotype was seen a few times. The chain employs TRBV4-1 and TRBJ2-7; maybe TRBD2 (6 bases). The ends were cut back, 4 bases at V and 2 bases at J, with 18 bases in the middle. This CDR3 spans 16 amino acids. Germline CDR1 reads MGHRA; CDR2 reads YSYEKL. Here the CDR3 reads CASSPTGSGGTYEQYF. Here the CDR3 DNA reads TGCGCCAGCAGCCCAACCGGTAGCGGAGGAACCTACGAGCAGTACTTC.

The V call is TRBV28, the J call TRBJ2-5; 7 positions agree with TRBD2. The V gene's germline CDR1 is MDHEN and CDR2 SYDVKM. The V gene end was trimmed by 3 bases and the J gene end by 1 base; junction bases not matched to a gene: 5. This CDR3 spans 15 amino acids. The CDR3 sequence: CASSFITGGQETQYF. Written as DNA, the CDR3 is TGTGCCAGCAGTTTCATAACGGGGGGCCAAGAGACCCAGTACTTC.

There are many counts of this clonotype. V and J are TRBV7-3 and TRBJ2-7; TRBD2 aligns across 9 bases. CDR3 length: 15 amino acids. Germline V gene sequence: CDR1 SGHTA, CDR2 FQGTGA. Trimming removed 3 bases from V and 5 bases from J; junction bases left unmatched: 8. In DNA, the CDR3 is TGTGCCAGCAGCTTTAGCGGGAGAGAAGGGGACGAGCAGTACTTC. This encodes CASSFSGREGDEQYF.

The sample holds many counts of this clonotype. V is TRBV7-3 and J is TRBJ2-3; D remains unclear. Trimming removed 3 bases at V and 4 bases at J, with 17 bases between. Germline V CDR1 and CDR2: SGHTA, FQGTGA. CDR3 length equals 16 residues. CDR3 residues: CASSLMSAPGPDTQYF. For the CDR3, the DNA is TGTGCCAGCAGCTTGATGAGCGCCCCCGGTCCAGATACGCAGTATTTT.

This clonotype was counted many times. This sequence joins TRBV11-3 and TRBJ2-7; TRBD2 agrees at 14 bases. V shed 5 bases and J 7 bases; nucleotides not matched to a gene: 7. Germline V gene lookup returns CDR1 SGHNT and CDR2 YENEEA. The CDR3 spans 15 residues. The CDR3 region is CASSVRLAGGREQYF. Here the CDR3 DNA reads TGTGCCAGCAGCGTACGACTAGCGGGAGGGCGAGAGCAGTACTTC.

This clonotype was seen only a few times. This chain connects TRBV10-3 to TRBJ2-1, with TRBD2 matching over 13 bases. With V trimmed by 0 bases and J by 8 bases, 10 bases remained unmatched. The CDR3 sequence is 18 residues long. Germline V gene data show CDR1 as ENHRY and CDR2 as SYGVKD. Here the CDR3 DNA reads TGTGCCATCAGTGAGTCATGGACTAGCGGGGGTAGGATAGATGAGCAGTTCTTC. It specifies CAISESWTSGGRIDEQFF.

This chain uses TRBV5-4 with TRBJ2-2; the match to TRBD1 covers 7 bases. After removal of 4 bases from V and 4 bases from J, the junction contained 4 bases not matched to a gene. Germline loops: CDR1 SGHNT, CDR2 YYREEE (reference sequence). The CDR3 extends over 14 amino acids. This CDR3 is CASSPGQSTGELFF. For the CDR3, the DNA is TGTGCCAGCAGCCCGGGACAGAGCACCGGGGAGCTGTTTTTT.

This clonotype was seen at least ten times. The V gene is TRBV12-3 or TRBV12-4, the J gene TRBJ2-7; TRBD2 is a possible D gene (6 bases). Trimming stripped 4 bases from V and 4 bases from J, with 11 bases between. This CDR3 spans 13 amino acids. The CDR3: CASSSGLFYEQYF. CDR3 nucleotides: TGTGCCAGCAGTTCGGGACTGTTTTACGAGCAGTACTTC.